This passage covers 10 T cell receptor beta chains from one sample sequenced in a study of shared clonotypes between healthy human individuals. Here immunoSEQ multiplex PCR was the method, and the copy in TCRdb shows in-frame clones only, minus some. Of hundreds of thousands of clones listed, 90% to 97% are singletons. The sample taken for sequencing was naive CD4+ T cells sorted from blood. Subset denoted: CD45RA+ positively selected. These TCRs come from a woman in her twenties or thirties in good health.

This clone was counted once. The rearrangement joins TRBV5-1 to TRBJ2-3; the D call may be TRBD1 or TRBD2 (6 bases each). Germline assignment: CDR1 SGHRS and CDR2 YFSETQ. V was cut by 7 bases and J by 4 bases, with 19 bases left in between. The CDR3 covers 15 residues. This CDR3 reads CASSRQPEGADTQYF. The CDR3 DNA reads TGCGCCAGCTCTCGACAGCCGGAGGGGGCAGATACGCAGTATTTT.

The J gene is TRBJ2-7, the V gene TRBV7-2; 9 nucleotides line up with TRBD2. This CDR3 spans 14 amino acids. V lost 7 bases to trimming and J lost 3 bases; unmatched junction nucleotides: 7. In germline, CDR1 is SGHTA, CDR2 FQGNSA. The CDR3 coding sequence is TGTGCCAGCACCCAAGCGGGAGGTGTCTACGAGCAGTACTTC. Translated: CASTQAGGVYEQYF.

The chain uses TRBV9 and TRBJ2-2, with D perhaps matching TRBD2 (6 bases). V was clipped by 3 bases and J by 7 bases, with 19 bases between them. The CDR3 is made up of 16 amino acids. CDR1 and CDR2 from the germline V gene are SGDLS and YYNGEE. CDR3 nucleotides: TGTGCCAGCAGCGCGGGACTTACCGTTTCGGTCGGGGAGCTGTTTTTT. Its translation is CASSAGLTVSVGELFF.

In DNA form, the CDR3 reads TGCGCCAGCAGCTCCAGCCCCGGGACCGTCGCAAACACCATATATTTT. Translated: CASSSSPGTVANTIYF. V and J are TRBV5-1 and TRBJ1-3, with D possibly being TRBD1 (5 bases). This CDR3 comprises 16 residues. V was clipped by 3 bases and J by 6 bases, with 19 bases between them. CDR1 and CDR2 (germline): SGHRS, YFSETQ. Full variable domain (rest looked up from reference TRBV5-1 and TRBJ1-3): KAGVTQTPRYLIKTRGQQVTLSCSPISGHRSVSWYQQTPGQGLQFLFEYFSETQRNKGNFPGRFSGRQFSNSRSEMNVSTLELGDSALYLCASSSSPGTVANTIYFGEGSWLTVV.

The chain couples TRBV5-1 to TRBJ2-7; 8 bases are a match to TRBD2. The CDR3 has 16 residues. V lost 0 bases, J lost 5 bases, and 10 bases stayed unmatched. Germline CDR1 reads SGHRS; CDR2 reads YFSETQ. CDR3 amino acids: CASSLAQLAGTNEQYF. Written as DNA, the CDR3 is TGCGCCAGCAGCTTGGCCCAGCTAGCGGGCACCAACGAGCAGTACTTC.

The chain combines TRBV30 with TRBJ2-3; TRBD2 matches at 7 bases. The trim removed 8 bases at V and 3 bases at J, leaving 5 bases unmatched. This CDR3 spans 12 amino acids. Germline CDR1 is GTSNPN and CDR2 is SVGIG (reference sequence). The CDR3 region has the DNA TGTGCCCGGGGACTACCGACAGATACGCAGTATTTT. As protein: CARGLPTDTQYF.

This chain joins TRBV12-2 and TRBJ2-4. TRBV12-2 is deemed a pseudogene. The CDR3 spans 16 residues. The CDR3 loop is CASRLRPNGSKNIQYF. The DNA for the CDR3 is TGTGCAAGTCGCTTACGCCCCAATGGGTCCAAAAACATTCAGTACTTC.

The rearrangement uses TRBV11-2 and TRBJ2-5, with D maybe TRBD2 (6 bases). The J call is uncertain, as TRBJ2-7 better fits the DNA end. This CDR3 is 16 amino acids long. CDR1 is SGHAT and CDR2 is FQNNGV in the germline V gene. Here the CDR3 DNA reads TGTGCCAGCAGCTACGGTATACCTGCGGGAACCTACGAGCAGTACTTC. Translation: CASSYGIPAGTYEQYF.

This clone has just a few counts. The chain carries TRBV28 and TRBJ1-2, with 9 bases identical to TRBD1. The CDR3 loop spans 12 amino acids. In germline, CDR1 is MDHEN, CDR2 SYDVKM. V trimming: 6 bases; J trimming: 11 bases; junction bases outside the gene matches: 7. The CDR3 DNA reads as TGTGCCAGCAGGTCTCCGGGACAGGGTTACACCTTC. Residues: CASRSPGQGYTF.

The chain has TRBV11-3 and TRBJ2-2; 7 nucleotides align to TRBD1. There are 16 residues in the CDR3. The V gene's germline CDR1 is SGHNT and CDR2 YENEEA. The V gene end was trimmed by 1 base and the J gene end by 6 bases; junction bases not matched to a gene: 8. CDR3 DNA sequence: TGTGCCAGCAGCTTAGGACAGGGAATGTCTTCCGGGGAGCTGTTTTTT. The encoded protein is CASSLGQGMSSGELFF.